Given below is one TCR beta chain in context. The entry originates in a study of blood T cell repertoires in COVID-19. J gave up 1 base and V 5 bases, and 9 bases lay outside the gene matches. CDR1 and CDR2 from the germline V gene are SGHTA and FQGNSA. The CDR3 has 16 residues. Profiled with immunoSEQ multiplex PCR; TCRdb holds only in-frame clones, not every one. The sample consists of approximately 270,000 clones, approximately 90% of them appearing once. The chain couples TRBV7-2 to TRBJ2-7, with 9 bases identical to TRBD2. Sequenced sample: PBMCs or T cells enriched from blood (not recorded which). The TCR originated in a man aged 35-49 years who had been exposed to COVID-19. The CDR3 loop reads CASSTALAGTSYEQYF. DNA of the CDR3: TGTGCCAGCAGCACCGCCCTAGCGGGAACTTCCTACGAGCAGTACTTC.